This T cell receptor (beta chain) was found in a study of T cell responses to AZD1222 COVID-19 vaccine listed by TCRdb under 2021. Concerning the study at large: AZD1222 recipients given second doses at about 4 weeks or at about 12 weeks were pooled, since spike-specific TCR depth and breadth were not found to differ between the two schedules. A total of roughly 240 trial participants underwent TCR sequencing, of whom 200 to 220 received two doses of AZD1222 and approximately 25 received two doses of the MenACWY control vaccine. Enrollment into the trials was organized by age into subgroups of 18-55, 56-69 and 70-plus years, and those subgroups contained roughly 150, 30 and 60 TCR-sequenced participants, respectively. General conclusions and limits of the study: The 56-69-year group was small, and its depth increase did not reach significance, likely because of low power. Most participants were white British and females outnumbered males, and the authors suggested that clonal diversity may have been underestimated. Because no samples from the day 14 peak response were available, repertoires could be characterized only after the peak T cell response. Vaccine-associated CD4 TCRs spanned the whole spike protein, with dominant responses in regions 160-218 and 743-854. A significant rise in spike-specific TCR breadth and depth was observed after two AZD1222 doses relative to day 0 and relative to MenACWY recipients. Conclusions about previously exposed vaccinees are limited because only 5 or 6 AZD1222 recipients were SARS-CoV-2 seropositive at baseline. Reportedly, almost half of the unique spike-specific TCRs recognized epitopes lying outside the regions that are mutated in the B.1.351 and B.1.1.7 variants.

Clipping removes 5 bases from V and 3 bases from J, with 8 as the unmatched junction base count. The CDR3, cysteine through phenylalanine, is 16 amino acids long. CDR3 DNA is the only sequence kept; it has 48 bases, read in frame from the first base. Reading the germline V gene gives CDR1 SGHRS and CDR2 YFSETQ. Concerning this clone itself: The clone's antigen remains unknown. There are no base qualities to consult, and no much larger clone falls within one base.

Explained via the paper, the time point label denotes: baseline before first vaccination. Samples from vaccinated people were obtained from the UK trials COV001 and COV002, which included a single-blind randomized controlled phase 2/3 trial of AZD1222 (ChAdOx1 nCoV-19) in healthy adults. For TCRbeta chain sequencing, PBMC samples from trial participants were taken at day 0 and at day 28 after the second dose. The CDR3 regions of human TCRbeta chains were analyzed by immunosequencing. Per the source publication's procedure: TCRs in the repertoires were compared against a reference library of SARS-CoV-2-specific TCRs that had been generated with the MIRA antigen-specificity platform. Breadth was defined as the fraction of unique TCRs that were SARS-CoV-2-associated, and depth was defined as the fraction of total T cells that were SARS-CoV-2-associated. Using the MIRA data, each spike-specific TCR was mapped to the spike region that the TCR reacts to and placed in a CD4 or CD8 class. Log10-transformed breadth and depth values were compared by one-way ANOVA with Sidak's multiple comparisons tests. TCRdb carries this immuneACCESS record with in-frame sequences only. Its versions omit some clonotypes, under half of them owing to an unresolved V gene in the studies checked, with the rest unexplained. That table is the source of V, J and clone size, and D and trimming were worked out from the DNA. The sample has some 130,000 clones on record, roughly nine tenths of them singletons. 2.4% of the sample is in the top ten clones.

This chain joins TRBV5-1 to TRBJ2-2; the central 9 bases match TRBD1. This TCR was recovered from an adult in good health. The sample was peripheral blood, taken on day 0 of AZD1222 vaccination. The CDR3 has the sequence CASRSTGGADTGELFF. The nucleotides read TGCGCCAGCAGGTCAACAGGGGGCGCAGACACCGGGGAGCTGTTTTTT.